This is a list of T cell receptor beta chains from one sample in a study of T cells in Graves' hyperthyroidism and ophthalmopathy. TCRdb used MiXCR to reprocess the multiplex PCR reads, holding one entry per CDR3 protein. The table includes fewer than 450,000 distinct CDR3 sequences, about 15% detected once. Sequencing was performed on blood. All receptors derive from a young woman with Graves' hyperthyroidism that later progressed to Graves' ophthalmopathy. Each CDR3 is given without its conserved first and last residue. D genes are given only for firm matches. Where a row states a size, it is once, few, many or the class of an expanded clone; other rows omit it.

abundance: many; d_gene: .; v_gene: TRBV2; CDR3aa: ASSSAGSSYEQY
abundance: many; d_gene: TRBD2; v_gene: TRBV6-1; CDR3aa: ASSGLAGGVNEQF
abundance: many; d_gene: TRBD2; v_gene: TRBV28; CDR3aa: ASSFLREQRNEYNEQF
abundance: many; d_gene: TRBD1; v_gene: TRBV20-1; CDR3aa: SARRGQLNTEAF
abundance: .; d_gene: .; v_gene: TRBV28; CDR3aa: ATGHDYGYT
abundance: .; d_gene: .; v_gene: TRBV10-2; CDR3aa: ASSGGWGSGNTIY
abundance: many; d_gene: .; v_gene: TRBV25-1; CDR3aa: ASSASSGNTGELF
abundance: .; d_gene: .; v_gene: TRBV19; CDR3aa: ASSFPGVTGANVLT
abundance: many; d_gene: .; v_gene: TRBV6-2/TRBV6-3; CDR3aa: ASGSGQTGELF
abundance: many; d_gene: .; v_gene: TRBV4-1; CDR3aa: ASSQRDLRDQPQH
abundance: many; d_gene: .; v_gene: TRBV30; CDR3aa: AWKALSPNTEAF
abundance: few; d_gene: .; v_gene: TRBV7-8; CDR3aa: ASSLSLSRQQF
abundance: .; d_gene: TRBD2; v_gene: TRBV11-2; CDR3aa: ASSPGLAGNSYNEQF
abundance: .; d_gene: TRBD1; v_gene: TRBV2; CDR3aa: ASSEDPTGQETQY
abundance: many; d_gene: .; v_gene: TRBV6-5; CDR3aa: ASSYGTTWGDHSYGYT
abundance: many; d_gene: .; v_gene: TRBV12-3/TRBV12-4; CDR3aa: ASSYTGRGTEAF
abundance: many; d_gene: .; v_gene: TRBV2; CDR3aa: ASGNMNQPQH
abundance: many; d_gene: TRBD1; v_gene: TRBV20-1; CDR3aa: SALRGVFHSPLH
abundance: .; d_gene: .; v_gene: TRBV29-1; CDR3aa: SVGGVGRLNIQY
abundance: .; d_gene: .; v_gene: TRBV6-1; CDR3aa: ASTRGRETQY
abundance: few; d_gene: TRBD1; v_gene: TRBV15; CDR3aa: ATSRGVARGQGSMNTEAF
abundance: few; d_gene: .; v_gene: TRBV7-9; CDR3aa: ASEEGGTADDEQY
abundance: many; d_gene: .; v_gene: TRBV2; CDR3aa: ASRVVSGYT
abundance: many; d_gene: .; v_gene: TRBV27; CDR3aa: ASSRGLPTFSSYNSPLH
abundance: many; d_gene: TRBD2; v_gene: TRBV5-1; CDR3aa: ASSRTSGGINTQY
abundance: many; d_gene: .; v_gene: TRBV11-2; CDR3aa: ASRGGNPGAF
abundance: once; d_gene: .; v_gene: TRBV10-2; CDR3aa: ASSESRAFLTSYEQY
abundance: many; d_gene: .; v_gene: TRBV4-1; CDR3aa: ASSLIGIGSYTEAF
abundance: .; d_gene: .; v_gene: TRBV14; CDR3aa: ASSQRGLEYQETQY
abundance: many; d_gene: TRBD1; v_gene: TRBV12-3/TRBV12-4; CDR3aa: ASTWTGPNYGYT
abundance: .; d_gene: TRBD1; v_gene: TRBV19; CDR3aa: ASKPGQGNTEAF
abundance: many; d_gene: TRBD1; v_gene: TRBV2; CDR3aa: ASSDRGSTDTQY
abundance: many; d_gene: TRBD2; v_gene: TRBV12-3/TRBV12-4; CDR3aa: ASSMGLAGGPNTGELF
abundance: many; d_gene: .; v_gene: TRBV6-5; CDR3aa: ASSYSGEYGANVLT
abundance: many; d_gene: TRBD1; v_gene: TRBV6-1; CDR3aa: ASSPGGGTYRNQPQH
abundance: few; d_gene: TRBD2; v_gene: TRBV3-1; CDR3aa: ASSQCFFRETSGRCAKNIQY
abundance: .; d_gene: .; v_gene: TRBV20-1; CDR3aa: SARAWDLSFSYEQY
abundance: .; d_gene: TRBD1; v_gene: TRBV29-1; CDR3aa: SVAGGGGAWNYGYT
abundance: .; d_gene: .; v_gene: TRBV7-9; CDR3aa: ASSLGFHTGSGTEAF
abundance: many; d_gene: TRBD2; v_gene: TRBV6-5; CDR3aa: ASSYALVLAGANEETQY
abundance: few; d_gene: .; v_gene: TRBV29-1; CDR3aa: SVWTRDSYEQY
abundance: many; d_gene: TRBD1; v_gene: TRBV6-1; CDR3aa: ASRVDRVMNTEAF
abundance: few; d_gene: .; v_gene: TRBV6-1; CDR3aa: ATGDQLHNQPQH
abundance: few; d_gene: TRBD1; v_gene: TRBV15; CDR3aa: ATSRDSGQVETQY
abundance: many; d_gene: .; v_gene: TRBV6-2/TRBV6-3; CDR3aa: ASSYGQQLNYGYT
abundance: many; d_gene: .; v_gene: TRBV11-3; CDR3aa: ASSLGSAGVGGTEAF
abundance: many; d_gene: .; v_gene: TRBV28; CDR3aa: ASRGRRTYEQY
abundance: many; d_gene: TRBD1; v_gene: TRBV2; CDR3aa: ANRLTGSGNTIY
abundance: .; d_gene: .; v_gene: TRBV15; CDR3aa: ATSGAGNQPQH
abundance: .; d_gene: TRBD1; v_gene: TRBV7-2; CDR3aa: ASSLGTGGRGYGYT
abundance: .; d_gene: .; v_gene: TRBV15; CDR3aa: ATSRDSLQNQPQH
abundance: many; d_gene: .; v_gene: TRBV6-1; CDR3aa: ASSRSLGDTQY
abundance: few; d_gene: TRBD2; v_gene: TRBV20-1; CDR3aa: SAIGLAGNPVGGEQF
abundance: many; d_gene: TRBD1; v_gene: TRBV28; CDR3aa: ASTNDGTGTTQTINDRVEQY